This TCR beta chain derives from a study of regulatory and conventional T cells in RAG deficiency. Sequenced by immunoSEQ multiplex PCR; TCRdb stores in-frame clones only, minus some. The sample contains about 30,000 clones, approximately 96% of which appear only once. Genomic DNA came from blood conventional CD4+ T cells gated CD25-low CD127-high. Trimming removed 2 bases at V and 8 bases at J, with 15 bases between. Germline lookup yields CDR1 LNHDA and CDR2 SQIVND (reference sequence). The CDR3 is made up of 15 amino acids. These data were also reused for a study on regulatory T cells. As that study records: Amplification used 52 TRBV primers and 13 TRBJ primers.

V gene TRBV19 combines with J gene TRBJ1-4; unclear D gene. The sequence came from a human donor in good health. The sample taken for sequencing was CD25- CD4+ T cells sorted from blood. CDR3 protein: CASSINGAPTEKLFF. The CDR3 DNA sequence: TGTGCCAGTAGTATAAACGGTGCCCCAACGGAAAAACTGTTTTTT.